The 16 T cell receptor beta chains in this list originate from one sample, sequenced in a study of T-cell reconstitution after alpha-beta-depleted transplantation in children. Unique molecular identifiers were used to barcode this TCRbeta library. TCRdb re-analysed the PCR reads in MiXCR, keeping a single row per CDR3 protein. The sample shows 610,000 or so distinct CDR3 sequences, 25% to 30% of them seen only once. The specimen was PBMCs, collected before TCRalphabeta/CD19-depleted stem cell transplant. These receptor sequences come from a boy under two years old with Wiskott-Aldrich syndrome, due to receive a stem cell transplant.

On this clonotype: The junction does not match germline at one end; this may be a read error. The CDR3: CASSITGENYGYPF. CDR3 in DNA: TGTGCCAGCTCAATTACAGGAGAAAACTATGGCTACCCCTTC. The V call is TRBV18, the J call TRBJ1-2, with D possibly TRBD1 on 5 matching bases. The germline gives CDR1 KGHSH, CDR2 LQKENI. The CDR3 loop spans 14 amino acids.

This clonotype has a single count. The V call is TRBV7-9, the J call TRBJ2-5; 8 positions match TRBD2. The CDR3 has 17 residues. Per germline, CDR1 SEHNR and CDR2 FQNEAQ (reference sequence). The J segment lost 2 bases and the V segment lost 5 bases, leaving 13 bases of the junction unmatched. The CDR3 region is CASSRGALAGGQETQYF. The CDR3 bases are TGTGCCAGCAGCCGAGGGGCCCTGGCGGGAGGACAAGAGACCCAGTACTTC.

This clonotype turned up a few times. Here the CDR3 DNA reads TGCAGTGCCACGGACAAGAACTATGGCTACACCTTC. Amino acids: CSATDKNYGYTF. This chain uses TRBV20-1 with TRBJ1-2; a possible D gene is TRBD1 (5 bases). Trimming took 6 bases from V and 2 from J, leaving 10 bases between them. The CDR3 loop spans 12 amino acids. Germline CDR1 is DFQATT and CDR2 is SNEGSKA (reference sequence).

This clonotype has a handful of counts. This chain uses TRBV6-4 with TRBJ2-1, with D tentatively TRBD1 or TRBD2 (5 bases each). Deletions cut 6 bases from V and 8 bases from J, with 29 bases between. The CDR3 runs 18 residues. Germline loops: CDR1 MRHNA, CDR2 SNTAGT. The CDR3 sequence is CASRFVLVGTPGNDEQFF. The CDR3 DNA follows: TGTGCCAGCAGATTCGTTTTAGTTGGGACGCCGGGAAATGATGAGCAGTTCTTC.

The chain employs TRBV10-3 and TRBJ1-1; D unclear. V gave up 6 bases and J gave up 0 bases, with 8 bases separating them. Germline CDR1 ENHRY, CDR2 SYGVKD. This CDR3 spans 13 amino acids. The CDR3 nucleotides are TGTGCCATCAGGAATGAGATGAACACTGAAGCTTTCTTT. It translates to CAIRNEMNTEAFF.

The chain joins TRBV4-1 to TRBJ2-7; D is uncertain. Trimming took 0 bases from V and 6 from J, leaving 3 bases between them. CDR1 is MGHRA, CDR2 YSYEKL, per germline. This CDR3 spans 11 amino acids. The CDR3 sequence: CASSQDGEQYF. In DNA form, the CDR3 reads TGCGCCAGCAGCCAAGACGGCGAGCAGTACTTC.

V gene TRBV7-3 combines with J gene TRBJ2-7, with 8 positions matching TRBD1. Germline loops: CDR1 SGHTA, CDR2 FQGTGA. CDR3 size: 14 residues. V shed 1 base, J shed 6 bases, and the junction held 5 bases outside the gene matches. This CDR3 reads CASSLKGQGSEQYF. The CDR3, as DNA: TGTGCCAGCAGCTTAAAAGGACAGGGATCCGAGCAGTACTTC.

This chain connects TRBV12-3 or TRBV12-4 to TRBJ2-1; 11 positions match TRBD2. The CDR3 spans 14 residues. Trimming cost V 6 bases and J 9 bases; bases outside gene matches: 7. The CDR3 sequence: CASSPLAGGREQFF. CDR3 DNA sequence: TGTGCCAGCAGCCCCCTAGCGGGAGGACGTGAGCAGTTCTTC.

This chain joins TRBV5-1 and TRBJ2-7; 8 nucleotides agree with TRBD2. V shed 1 base and J 5 bases; nucleotides not matched to a gene: 11. CDR1 is SGHRS, CDR2 YFSETQ, per germline. The CDR3 extends over 16 amino acids. CDR3 DNA sequence: TGCGCCAGCAGCTTGTTCTCGGGCGCGGGAGGAGACGAGCAGTACTTC. Amino acid sequence: CASSLFSGAGGDEQYF.

The chain employs TRBV5-1 and TRBJ2-7; TRBD1 is a possible D gene (6 bases). The CDR3 is 12 residues long. Germline V gene data show CDR1 as SGHRS and CDR2 as YFSETQ. V lost 0 bases and J 5 bases, leaving 6 bases between the germline ends. The CDR3 sequence: CASSLDRDEQYF. The CDR3 region has the DNA TGCGCCAGCAGCTTGGACAGGGACGAGCAGTACTTC. The variable domain in full, with the rest retrieved from reference TRBV5-1 and TRBJ2-7, is KAGVTQTPRYLIKTRGQQVTLSCSPISGHRSVSWYQQTPGQGLQFLFEYFSETQRNKGNFPGRFSGRQFSNSRSEMNVSTLELGDSALYLCASSLDRDEQYFGPGTRLTVT.

The chain has TRBV5-1 and TRBJ1-1; 7 bases are shared with TRBD1. Trimming took 4 bases from V and 1 from J; bases not matched to a gene: 4. The length of the CDR3 is 14 residues. Germline V gene sequence: CDR1 SGHRS, CDR2 YFSETQ. CDR3 bases: TGCGCCAGCAGCAGAGGACAGGCGAACACTGAAGCTTTCTTT. It yields the protein CASSRGQANTEAFF.

This clonotype was recorded a few times. This chain connects TRBV28 to TRBJ2-3, with D possibly matching TRBD2 (6 bases). The germline V and J ends were trimmed by 3 bases and 0 bases, with 13 bases remaining between them. The CDR3 length is 16 residues. CDR1 is MDHEN and CDR2 is SYDVKM in the germline V gene. CDR3 sequence reads: CASSFGQRASTDTQYF. DNA of the CDR3: TGTGCCAGCAGTTTTGGTCAGCGGGCTAGCACAGATACGCAGTATTTT.

This clonotype showed up just a few times. CDR3 DNA sequence: TGCGCCAGCAGCTTCAGGGACCCGAAAGAAAAACTGTTTTTT. Translation: CASSFRDPKEKLFF. The chain couples TRBV5-1 to TRBJ1-4; a possible D gene is TRBD1 (5 bases). Germline lookup yields CDR1 SGHRS and CDR2 YFSETQ. This CDR3 is 14 amino acids long. With 2 bases removed from V and 8 bases from J, the gap between germline ends came to 13 bases.

The table lists this clonotype with many counts. This chain links TRBV5-1 with TRBJ2-7; TRBD1 matches at 9 bases. With V trimmed by 5 bases and J by 5 bases, 5 bases remained unmatched. CDR1 and CDR2 from the germline V gene are SGHRS and YFSETQ. This CDR3 has 13 residues. The CDR3 DNA sequence: TGCGCCAGCAGTAAGGGACAGGGCGACGAGCAGTACTTC. Protein: CASSKGQGDEQYF.

This sequence joins TRBV5-1 and TRBJ2-1, with 8 positions matching TRBD2. J was trimmed by 5 bases and V by 2 bases; bases with no gene match: 3. Germline V gene lookup returns CDR1 SGHRS and CDR2 YFSETQ. The CDR3 length is 14 residues. DNA for the CDR3: TGCGCCAGCAGCTTCGGGACTAGAAACAATGAGCAGTTCTTC. This translates into CASSFGTRNNEQFF.

The chain uses TRBV10-3 and TRBJ2-1, with D maybe TRBD2 (5 bases). This CDR3 contains 14 residues. Germline lookup yields CDR1 ENHRY and CDR2 SYGVKD. Trimming pared 4 bases from V and 4 bases from J, leaving 11 bases between. The CDR3 DNA sequence: TGTGCCATCAGTGGGCTAGCAGGTTACAATGAGCAGTTCTTC. Translation: CAISGLAGYNEQFF.